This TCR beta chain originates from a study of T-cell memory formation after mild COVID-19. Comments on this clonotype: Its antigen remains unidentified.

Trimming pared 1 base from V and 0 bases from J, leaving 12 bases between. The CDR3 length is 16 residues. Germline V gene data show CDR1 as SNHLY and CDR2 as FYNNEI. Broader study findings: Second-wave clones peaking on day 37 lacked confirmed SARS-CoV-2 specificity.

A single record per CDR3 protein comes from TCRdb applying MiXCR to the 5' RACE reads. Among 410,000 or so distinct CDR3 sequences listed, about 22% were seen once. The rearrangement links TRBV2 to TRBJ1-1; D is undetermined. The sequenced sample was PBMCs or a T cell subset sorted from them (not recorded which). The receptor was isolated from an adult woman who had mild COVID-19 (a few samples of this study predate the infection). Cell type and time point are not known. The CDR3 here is CASSEGAGLLNTEAFF. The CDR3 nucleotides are TGTGCCAGCAGTGAAGGAGCGGGGTTGCTGAACACTGAAGCTTTCTTT.